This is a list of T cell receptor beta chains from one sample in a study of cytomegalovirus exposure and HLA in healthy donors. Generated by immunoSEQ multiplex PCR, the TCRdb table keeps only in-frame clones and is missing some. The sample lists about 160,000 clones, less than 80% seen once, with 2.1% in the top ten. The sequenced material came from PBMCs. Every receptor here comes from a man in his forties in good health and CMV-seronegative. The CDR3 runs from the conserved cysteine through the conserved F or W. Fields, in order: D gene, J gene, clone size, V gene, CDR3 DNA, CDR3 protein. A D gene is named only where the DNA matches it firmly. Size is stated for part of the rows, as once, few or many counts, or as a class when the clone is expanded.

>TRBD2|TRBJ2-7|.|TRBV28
TGTGCCAGCAGTTCTGCCCTCGGACTAGCGGGAGCCGAGCAGTACTTC
CASSSALGLAGAEQYF
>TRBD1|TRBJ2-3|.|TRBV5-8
TGTGCCAGCAGCTCAATGCAGGGGGCCACAGATACGCAGTATTTT
CASSSMQGATDTQYF
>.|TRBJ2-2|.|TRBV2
TGTGCCAGCAGTGTGGGACACTCGTGGACCGGGGAGCTGTTTTTT
CASSVGHSWTGELFF
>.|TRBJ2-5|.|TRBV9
TGTGCCAGCAGCGTAGCTGCCGGTCAAGAGACCCAGTACTTC
CASSVAAGQETQYF
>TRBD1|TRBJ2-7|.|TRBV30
TGTGCCTGGTGGGACAGGGGGCGCGAGCAGTACTTC
CAWWDRGREQYF
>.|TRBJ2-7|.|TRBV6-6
TGTGCCAGCAGTCCCCGGGACTCTCAATACGAGCAGTACTTC
CASSPRDSQYEQYF
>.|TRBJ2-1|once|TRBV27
TGTGCCAGCAGTACTGTCCCCGGTTTTGCGCAGTTCTTC
CASSTVPGFAQFF
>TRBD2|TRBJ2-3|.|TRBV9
TGTGCCAGCAGCGTAGCCGCCGGTAGTAGCGGGAGGAAGTATCGGGGCACAGATACGCAGTATTTT
CASSVAAGSSGRKYRGTDTQYF
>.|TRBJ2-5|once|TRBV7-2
TGTGCCAGCAGCTTATGGTGGCAGTCAGAGACCCAGTACTTC
CASSLWWQSETQYF
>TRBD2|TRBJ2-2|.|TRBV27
TGTGCCAGCAAATCGCCCACCCCGGGACTAGCGGGAGGCGCCGGGGAGCTGTTTTTT
CASKSPTPGLAGGAGELFF
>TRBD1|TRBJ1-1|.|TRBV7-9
TGTGCCAGCAGCCAACAGGGGGATAACACTGAAGCTTTCTTT
CASSQQGDNTEAFF
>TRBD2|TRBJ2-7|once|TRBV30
TGTGCCTGGAGTATGGGACTAACGAGCTACGAGCAGTACTTC
CAWSMGLTSYEQYF
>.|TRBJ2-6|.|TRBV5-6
TGTGCCAGCACGGACAGCTCTGGGGCCAACGTCCTGACTTTC
CASTDSSGANVLTF
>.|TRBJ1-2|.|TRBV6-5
TGTGCCAGCTCCCCCCTGGCGGAAGGCTACACCTTC
CASSPLAEGYTF
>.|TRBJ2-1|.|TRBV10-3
TGTGCCATCAGTGAAAATGGCGGGGGCTTATCCTCCTACAATGAGCAGTTCTTC
CAISENGGGLSSYNEQFF
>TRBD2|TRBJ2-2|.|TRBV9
TGTGCCAGCAGCGTAGCCGGGGGGACCGGGGAGCTGTTTTTT
CASSVAGGTGELFF
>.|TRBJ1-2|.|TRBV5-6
TGTGCCAGCAGCTTCTGGGGAATAGTAGGAGGTGGCTACACCTTC
CASSFWGIVGGGYTF
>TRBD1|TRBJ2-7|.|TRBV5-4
TGTGCCAGCAGCTCGCCCAGGACAGGGACCTACGAGCAGTACTTC
CASSSPRTGTYEQYF
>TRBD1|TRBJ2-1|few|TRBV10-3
TGTGCCATCAGTGCGGTCACAGGGGTGCAAAATGAGCAGTTCTTC
CAISAVTGVQNEQFF
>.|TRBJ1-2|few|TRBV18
TGTGCCAGCTCATATGATGGGGGGACCTATGGCTACACCTTC
CASSYDGGTYGYTF
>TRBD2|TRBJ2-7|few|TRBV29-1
TGCAGCGTTGTGGCTAGCGGGAGCCAGGAGCAGTACTTC
CSVVASGSQEQYF
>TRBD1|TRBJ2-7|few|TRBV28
TGTGCCAGCAGTTCGACAGGGCATAGTCTCTACGAGCAGTACTTC
CASSSTGHSLYEQYF
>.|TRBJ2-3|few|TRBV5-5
TGTGCCAGCAGCCCGGGGGACAGTATCACAGATACGCAGTATTTT
CASSPGDSITDTQYF
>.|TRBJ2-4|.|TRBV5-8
TGTGCCAGCAGCTCCGAACAGGGAGACAAAAACAGTCAGTACTTC
CASSSEQGDKNSQYF